This T cell receptor (beta chain) stems from a study of cytomegalovirus exposure and HLA in healthy donors. PCR was performed using 60 Vbeta and 13 Jbeta primers. Profiled with immunoSEQ multiplex PCR; TCRdb holds only in-frame clones, not every one. In the table there are about 200,000 clones, around 75% of which are singletons. With respect to this clone: Its specificity is not known.

The germline gives CDR1 SQVTM, CDR2 ANQGSEA. The CDR3 is 12 residues long. The germline V and J ends were trimmed by 6 bases and 8 bases, with 13 bases remaining between them. Overall study findings and caveats: HLA allele associations emerged for around 16,000 TCR beta sequences in a later analysis, at 0.05 false discovery rate. Most CMV-associated TCR beta chains were later found to appear HLA-restricted. Highly shared variants forming one cluster were likely a sequencing artifact.

Unrecorded immune exposures were likely, despite nominal health at sampling. The rearrangement uses TRBV29-1 and TRBJ1-4; possible D gene TRBD1, 6 bases. The TCR was taken from a male donor in good health and CMV-seropositive. Material: PBMCs. The CDR3 DNA reads as TGCAGCGTCGTGTCGGGACAAGAAAAACTGTTTTTT. This gives the protein CSVVSGQEKLFF.